What follows are 19 T cell receptor beta chains derived from one specimen sequenced in a study of monozygotic twins with inflammatory bowel disease. TCRdb re-called the 5' RACE reads; every CDR3 protein appears as one record, without DNA. Recorded for this sample: under 350,000 distinct CDR3 sequences. Specimen: blood. The origin of the receptors is a human donor with ulcerative colitis or Crohn's disease, or a healthy co-twin of an affected twin (not recorded which).

The V and J genes are TRBV12-3 or TRBV12-4 and TRBJ2-1; there is no DNA to check the TCRdb D call of TRBD2. The CDR3 extends over 15 amino acids. The CDR3: CASSLSLAGGREQFF.

This rearrangement joins TRBV12-5 to TRBJ2-1; the TCRdb D gene call, TRBD2, has no DNA to confirm it. This CDR3 contains 15 residues. CDR1 and CDR2 from the germline V gene are LGHNT and FRNRAP. The CDR3 is CASGTRVAGWNEQFF.

The V gene is TRBV12-3 or TRBV12-4, the J gene TRBJ1-1; without DNA, the TCRdb call of TRBD1 cannot be checked. This CDR3 spans 14 amino acids. This CDR3 reads CASSPREENTEAFF.

The rearrangement links TRBV20-1 to TRBJ2-1; TCRdb names TRBD1, which stays unverified in the absence of DNA. From germline, CDR1 is DFQATT and CDR2 SNEGSKA (reference sequence). The CDR3 has 16 amino acids. CDR3 region: CSARDVRQGSVDEQFF.

The rearrangement uses TRBV5-4 and TRBJ2-3; TCRdb's D call, TRBD1, is unchecked because there is no DNA. From germline, CDR1 is SGHNT and CDR2 YYREEE (reference sequence). The CDR3 runs 15 residues. CDR3 amino acids: CASSSGDRAADTQYF.

The chain uses TRBV12-3 or TRBV12-4 and TRBJ1-2; TCRdb outputs TRBD1, but without DNA this stays unchecked. CDR3 length: 18 residues. The CDR3 spells CASSLVRGGQGRSRGYTF.

The rearrangement uses TRBV27 and TRBJ2-7; TCRdb proposes TRBD2, but this gene call is untestable without DNA. This CDR3 comprises 13 residues. Germline V gene sequence: CDR1 MNHEY, CDR2 SMNVEV (reference sequence). This CDR3 is CASSFGPNYEQYF.

The chain's CDR3 is CASSYRQDGYEQYF. The chain uses TRBV6-2 or TRBV6-3 and TRBJ2-7. CDR1 and CDR2 from the germline V gene are MNHEY and SVGEGT. The CDR3 runs 14 residues.

J is TRBJ2-5 and V is TRBV4-2. This CDR3 spans 17 amino acids. Looked up from germline, CDR1 is LGHNA and CDR2 is YNFKEQ. The CDR3 spells CASSQSIQVRSQETQYF.

The chain carries TRBV5-1 and TRBJ2-7; as DNA is missing, the TRBD1 call by TCRdb cannot be tested. Per the germline V gene, CDR1 is SGHRS and CDR2 is YFSETQ. The CDR3 spans 15 residues. The CDR3 is CASSIAGTMNYEQYF.

This sequence joins TRBV9 and TRBJ1-2; the D gene TCRdb calls, TRBD1, cannot be checked with no DNA. Looked up from germline, CDR1 is SGDLS and CDR2 is YYNGEE. The CDR3 has 15 amino acids. This CDR3 is CASSPQDRNLEGYTF.

The V and J genes are TRBV6-5 and TRBJ2-1; TCRdb's D gene call, TRBD1, goes unchecked for lack of DNA. This CDR3 is 15 amino acids long. Germline V gene sequence: CDR1 MNHEY, CDR2 SVGAGI. This CDR3 is CASSYQGSSYNEQFF.

The chain uses TRBV6-1 and TRBJ1-5. The CDR3 sequence is 11 residues long. Germline V gives CDR1 MNHNS, CDR2 SASEGT. Here the CDR3 reads CASSVRGPQHF.

The chain recombines TRBV7-8 with TRBJ2-3; the D call from TCRdb, TRBD2, cannot be confirmed without DNA. The germline CDR1 and CDR2 sequences are SGHVS and FQNEAQ. This CDR3 has 15 amino acids. The chain's CDR3 is CASSLGGRFADTQYF. Together with reference TRBV7-8 and TRBJ2-3, the CDR3 gives the full variable domain: GAGVSQSPRYKVAKRGQDVALRCDPISGHVSLFWYQQALGQGPEFLTYFQNEAQLDKSGLPSDRFFAERPEGSVSTLKIQRTQQEDSAVYLCASSLGGRFADTQYFGPGTRLTVL.

The J gene is TRBJ1-4, the V gene TRBV30. CDR1 is GTSNPN, CDR2 SVGIG, per germline (reference sequence). The CDR3 is made up of 11 amino acids. CDR3: CAWSKPGELFF.

The gene calls are TRBV4-2 and TRBJ2-4. There are 12 residues in the CDR3. The V gene's germline CDR1 is LGHNA and CDR2 YNFKEQ. CDR3 amino acids: CASSQDRNIQYF.

The genes are TRBV11-2 and TRBJ2-3. This CDR3 spans 15 amino acids. Germline V gene lookup returns CDR1 SGHAT and CDR2 FQNNGV. The CDR3 spells CASSLDQGASDTQYF.

The chain recombines TRBV5-1 with TRBJ2-2. Germline CDR1 SGHRS, CDR2 YFSETQ. The CDR3 totals 16 residues. CDR3 sequence: CASIMDRVENTGELFF. The whole variable domain, filled in from reference TRBV5-1 and TRBJ2-2, reads KAGVTQTPRYLIKTRGQQVTLSCSPISGHRSVSWYQQTPGQGLQFLFEYFSETQRNKGNFPGRFSGRQFSNSRSEMNVSTLELGDSALYLCASIMDRVENTGELFFGEGSRLTVL.

The rearrangement uses TRBV9 and TRBJ2-7; TCRdb indicates TRBD1, and absent DNA this call remains unverified. CDR1 and CDR2 (germline): SGDLS, YYNGEE. This CDR3 contains 15 residues. CDR3 in amino acids: CASSPRTGYSYEQYF.